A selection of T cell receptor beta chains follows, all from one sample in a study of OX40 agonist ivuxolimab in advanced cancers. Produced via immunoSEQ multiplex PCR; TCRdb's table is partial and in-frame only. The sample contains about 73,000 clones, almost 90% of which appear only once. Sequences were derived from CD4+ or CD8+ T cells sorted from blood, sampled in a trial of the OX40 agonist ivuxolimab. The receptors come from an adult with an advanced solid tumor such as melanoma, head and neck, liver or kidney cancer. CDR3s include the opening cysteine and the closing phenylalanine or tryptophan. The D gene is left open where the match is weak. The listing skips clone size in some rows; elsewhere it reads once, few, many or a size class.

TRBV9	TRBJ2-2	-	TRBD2	CASGPYGSGRYANTGELFF	TGTGCCAGTGGACCTTACGGTAGCGGGAGATACGCGAACACCGGGGAGCTGTTTTTT
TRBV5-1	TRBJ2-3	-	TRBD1	CASSPGQVDTQYF	TGCGCCAGCAGCCCCGGACAGGTCGATACGCAGTATTTT
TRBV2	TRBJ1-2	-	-	CASSEEMEGLGYTF	TGTGCCAGCAGTGAAGAAATGGAGGGGCTCGGCTACACCTTC
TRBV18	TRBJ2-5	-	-	CASSPFGETQYF	TGTGCCAGCTCACCATTTGGGGAGACCCAGTACTTC
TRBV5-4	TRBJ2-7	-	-	CASSLEGGREQYF	TGTGCCAGCAGCTTGGAGGGGGGGAGAGAGCAGTACTTC
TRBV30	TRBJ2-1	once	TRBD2	CAWLRASGRGYNEQFF	TGTGCCTGGCTACGCGCTAGCGGGAGGGGCTACAATGAGCAGTTCTTC
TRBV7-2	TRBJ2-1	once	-	CASSGAAVSWNEQFF	TGTGCCAGCAGCGGGGCAGCAGTATCTTGGAATGAGCAGTTCTTC
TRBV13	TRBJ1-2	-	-	CASSLGRGGGYTF	TGTGCCAGCAGTCTTGGCAGGGGAGGTGGCTACACCTTC
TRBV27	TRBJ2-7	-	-	CASSLSSGVGEQYF	TGTGCCAGCAGTTTATCTTCGGGCGTTGGAGAGCAGTACTTC
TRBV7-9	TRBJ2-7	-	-	CASSPRVAADEQYF	TGTGCCAGCAGCCCCCGGGTAGCGGCCGACGAGCAGTACTTC
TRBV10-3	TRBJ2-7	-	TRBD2	CAISESGLGKAYEQYF	TGTGCCATCAGTGAGTCCGGACTAGGAAAGGCCTACGAGCAGTACTTC
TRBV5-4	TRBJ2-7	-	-	CASSRGRSYEQYF	TGTGCCAGCAGCCGCGGGCGGTCCTACGAGCAGTACTTC
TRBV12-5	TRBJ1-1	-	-	CASGFGWGGDTAEAFF	TGTGCTAGTGGTTTCGGTTGGGGGGGCGATACGGCTGAAGCTTTCTTT
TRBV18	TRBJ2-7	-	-	CASSPRAEAYEQYF	TGTGCCAGCTCACCACGGGCGGAAGCCTACGAGCAGTACTTC
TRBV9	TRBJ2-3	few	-	CASSRGGHGTQYF	TGTGCCAGCAGCCGAGGGGGGCATGGTACGCAGTATTTT
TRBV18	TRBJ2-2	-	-	CASSPPGRNTGELFF	TGTGCCAGCTCACCTCCGGGGAGGAACACCGGGGAGCTGTTTTTT
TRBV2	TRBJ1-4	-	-	CASRLGENEKLFF	TGTGCCAGCAGGTTAGGAGAGAATGAAAAACTGTTTTTT
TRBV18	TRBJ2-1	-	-	CASSLPPGANEQFF	TGTGCCAGCTCGCTCCCTCCCGGGGCCAATGAGCAGTTCTTC
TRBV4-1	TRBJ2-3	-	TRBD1	CASSRVGQGITDTQYF	TGCGCCAGCAGCCGAGTGGGACAGGGGATCACAGATACGCAGTATTTT
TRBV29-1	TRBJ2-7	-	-	CSVSVGYNSYEQYF	TGCAGCGTATCAGTCGGGTATAACTCCTACGAGCAGTACTTC
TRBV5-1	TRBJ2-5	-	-	CASSLGGKPQETQYF	TGCGCCAGCAGCTTGGGTGGGAAACCCCAAGAGACCCAGTACTTC
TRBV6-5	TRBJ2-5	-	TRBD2	CASRPGGKETQYF	TGTGCCAGCAGGCCCGGGGGGAAGGAGACCCAGTACTTC
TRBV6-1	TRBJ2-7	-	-	CASRGFYEQYF	TGTGCCAGCAGGGGGTTCTACGAGCAGTACTTC
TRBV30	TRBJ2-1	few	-	CAWDGGGIYNEQFF	TGTGCCTGGGACGGTGGGGGGATTTACAATGAGCAGTTCTTC
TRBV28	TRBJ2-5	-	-	CASSLWGGLETQYF	TGTGCCAGCAGTTTATGGGGGGGGCTAGAGACCCAGTACTTC
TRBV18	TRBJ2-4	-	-	CASSPGTAQNIQYF	TGTGCCAGCTCACCTGGGACCGCTCAAAACATTCAGTACTTC
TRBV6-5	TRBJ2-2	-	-	CASSYIRTYTGELFF	TGTGCCAGCAGTTACATCAGGACCTACACCGGGGAGCTGTTTTTT
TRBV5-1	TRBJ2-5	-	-	CASSLAVVGRETQYF	TGCGCCAGCAGCTTGGCCGTCGTCGGTAGGGAGACCCAGTACTTC
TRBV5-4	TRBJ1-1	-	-	CASSSNRENTEAFF	TGTGCCAGCAGCAGCAACAGGGAGAACACTGAAGCTTTCTTT
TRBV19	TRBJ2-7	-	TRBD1	CASKKTSDRSYEQYF	TGTGCCAGTAAGAAGACTTCGGACAGGTCCTACGAGCAGTACTTC
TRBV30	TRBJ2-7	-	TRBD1	CAWRVTGGSYEQYF	TGTGCCTGGAGGGTCACAGGGGGCTCCTACGAGCAGTACTTC
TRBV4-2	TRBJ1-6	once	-	CASSEGDSPLHF	TGTGCCAGCAGCGAGGGAGATTCACCCCTCCACTTT